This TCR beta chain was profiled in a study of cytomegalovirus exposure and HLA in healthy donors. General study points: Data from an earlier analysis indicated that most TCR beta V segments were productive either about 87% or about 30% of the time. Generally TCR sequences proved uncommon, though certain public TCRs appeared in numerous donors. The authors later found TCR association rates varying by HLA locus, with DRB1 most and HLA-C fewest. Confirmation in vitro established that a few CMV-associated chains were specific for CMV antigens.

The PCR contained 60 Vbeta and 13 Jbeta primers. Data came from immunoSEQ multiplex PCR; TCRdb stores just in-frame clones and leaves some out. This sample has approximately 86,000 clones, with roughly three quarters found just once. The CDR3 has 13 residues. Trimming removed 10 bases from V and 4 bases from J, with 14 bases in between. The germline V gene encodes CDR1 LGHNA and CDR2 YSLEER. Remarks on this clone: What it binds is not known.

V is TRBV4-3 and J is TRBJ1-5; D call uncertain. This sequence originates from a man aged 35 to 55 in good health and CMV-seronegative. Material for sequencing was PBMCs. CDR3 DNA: TGCGCCACCGCGGAGGGCCGAAATCAGCCCCAGCATTTT. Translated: CATAEGRNQPQHF.